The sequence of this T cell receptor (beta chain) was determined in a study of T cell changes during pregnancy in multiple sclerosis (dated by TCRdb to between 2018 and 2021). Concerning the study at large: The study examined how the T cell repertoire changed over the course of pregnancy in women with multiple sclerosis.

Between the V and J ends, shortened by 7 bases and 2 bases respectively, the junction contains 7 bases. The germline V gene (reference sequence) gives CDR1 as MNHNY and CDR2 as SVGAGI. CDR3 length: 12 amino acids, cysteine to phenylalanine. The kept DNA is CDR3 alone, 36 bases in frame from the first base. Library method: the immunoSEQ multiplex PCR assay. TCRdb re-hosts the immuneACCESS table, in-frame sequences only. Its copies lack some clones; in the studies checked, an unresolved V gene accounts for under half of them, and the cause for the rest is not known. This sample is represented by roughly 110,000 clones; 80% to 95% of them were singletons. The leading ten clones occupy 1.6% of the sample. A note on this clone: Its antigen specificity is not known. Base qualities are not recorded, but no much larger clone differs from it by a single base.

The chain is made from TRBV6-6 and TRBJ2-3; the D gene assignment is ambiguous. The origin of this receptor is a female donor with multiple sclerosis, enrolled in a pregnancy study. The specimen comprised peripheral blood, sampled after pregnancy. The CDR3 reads CASTTATDTQYF. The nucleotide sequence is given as TGTGCCAGCACTACAGCCACAGATACGCAGTATTTT.